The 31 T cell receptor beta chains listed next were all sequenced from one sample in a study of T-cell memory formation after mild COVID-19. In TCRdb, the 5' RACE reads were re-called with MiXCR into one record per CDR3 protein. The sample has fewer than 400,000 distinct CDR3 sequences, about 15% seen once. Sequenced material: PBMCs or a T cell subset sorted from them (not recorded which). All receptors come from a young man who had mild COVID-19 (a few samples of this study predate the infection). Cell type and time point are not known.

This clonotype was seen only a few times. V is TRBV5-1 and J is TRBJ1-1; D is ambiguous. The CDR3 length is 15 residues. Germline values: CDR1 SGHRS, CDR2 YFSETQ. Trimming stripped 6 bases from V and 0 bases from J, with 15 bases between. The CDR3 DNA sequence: TGCGCCAGCAAATACCGACCGCAAATGAACACTGAAGCTTTCTTT. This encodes CASKYRPQMNTEAFF.

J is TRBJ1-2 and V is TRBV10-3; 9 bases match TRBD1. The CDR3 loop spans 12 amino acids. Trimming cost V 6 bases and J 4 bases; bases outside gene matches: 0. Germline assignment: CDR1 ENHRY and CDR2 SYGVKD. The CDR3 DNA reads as TGTGCCATCAGGACAGGGGGCTATGGCTACACCTTC. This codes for CAIRTGGYGYTF.

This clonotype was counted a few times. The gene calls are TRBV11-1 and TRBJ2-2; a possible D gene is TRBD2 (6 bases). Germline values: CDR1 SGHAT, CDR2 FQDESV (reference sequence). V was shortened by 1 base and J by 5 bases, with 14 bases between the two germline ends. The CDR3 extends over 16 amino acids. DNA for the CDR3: TGTGCCAGCAGCTTAGGGCGGGGAGAAGAGACCGGGGAGCTGTTTTTT. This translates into CASSLGRGEETGELFF.

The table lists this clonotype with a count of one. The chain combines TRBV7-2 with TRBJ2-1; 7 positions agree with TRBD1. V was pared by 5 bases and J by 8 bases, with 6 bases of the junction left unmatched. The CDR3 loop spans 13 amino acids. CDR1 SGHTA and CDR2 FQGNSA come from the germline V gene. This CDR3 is CASSRNRGHEQFF. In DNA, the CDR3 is TGTGCCAGCAGCCGCAACAGGGGCCATGAGCAGTTCTTC.

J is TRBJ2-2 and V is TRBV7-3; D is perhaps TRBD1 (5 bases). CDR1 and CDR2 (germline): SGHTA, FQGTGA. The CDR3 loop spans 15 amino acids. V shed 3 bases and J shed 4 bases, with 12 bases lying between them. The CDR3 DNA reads TGTGCCAGCAGCTTGAATTCTGGGGCCACCGGGGAGCTGTTTTTT. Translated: CASSLNSGATGELFF.

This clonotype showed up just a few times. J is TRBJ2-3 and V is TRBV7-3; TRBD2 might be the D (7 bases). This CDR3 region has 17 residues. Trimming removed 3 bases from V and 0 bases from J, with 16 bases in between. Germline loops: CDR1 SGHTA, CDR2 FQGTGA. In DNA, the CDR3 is TGTGCCAGCAGCTTGGGGGCTAGCGGACCTAGCACAGATACGCAGTATTTT. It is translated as CASSLGASGPSTDTQYF. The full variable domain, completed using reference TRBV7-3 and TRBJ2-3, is GAGVSQTPSNKVTEKGKYVELRCDPISGHTALYWYRQSLGQGPEFLIYFQGTGAADDSGLPNDRFFAVRPEGSVSTLKIQRTERGDSAVYLCASSLGASGPSTDTQYFGPGTRLTVL.

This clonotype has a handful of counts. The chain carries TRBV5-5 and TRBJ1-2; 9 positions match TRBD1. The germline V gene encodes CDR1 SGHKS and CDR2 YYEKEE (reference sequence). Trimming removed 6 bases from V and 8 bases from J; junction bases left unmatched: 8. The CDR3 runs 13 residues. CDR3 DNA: TGTGCCAGCACCGGACAGGGGACTGGCGGCTACACCTTC. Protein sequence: CASTGQGTGGYTF.

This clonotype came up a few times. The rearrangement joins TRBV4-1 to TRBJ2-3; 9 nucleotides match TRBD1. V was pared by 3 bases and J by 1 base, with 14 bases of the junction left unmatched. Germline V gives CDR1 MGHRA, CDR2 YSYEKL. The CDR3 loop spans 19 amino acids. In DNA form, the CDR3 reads TGCGCCAGCAGCCAGAAACCGGGACAGGGACCCTGGGGCACAGATACGCAGTATTTT. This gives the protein CASSQKPGQGPWGTDTQYF.

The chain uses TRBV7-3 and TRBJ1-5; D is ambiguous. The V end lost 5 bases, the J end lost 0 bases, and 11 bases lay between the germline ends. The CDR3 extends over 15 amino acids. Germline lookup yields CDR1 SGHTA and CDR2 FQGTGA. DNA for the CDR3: TGTGCCAGCAGCCAGACGGCAAATAGCAATCAGCCCCAGCATTTT. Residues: CASSQTANSNQPQHF.

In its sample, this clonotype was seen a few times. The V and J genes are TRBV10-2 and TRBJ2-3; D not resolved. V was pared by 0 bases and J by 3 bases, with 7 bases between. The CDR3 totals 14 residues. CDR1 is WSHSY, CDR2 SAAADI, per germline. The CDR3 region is CASSESKLTDTQYF. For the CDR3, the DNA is TGCGCCAGCAGTGAGTCGAAGCTGACAGATACGCAGTATTTT.

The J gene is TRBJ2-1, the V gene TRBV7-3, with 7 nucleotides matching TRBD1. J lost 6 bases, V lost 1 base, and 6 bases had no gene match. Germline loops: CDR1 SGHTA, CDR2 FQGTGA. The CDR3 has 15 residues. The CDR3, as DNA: TGTGCCAGCAGCTTAAGTTGGACAGGTAGCAATGAGCAGTTCTTC. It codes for CASSLSWTGSNEQFF.

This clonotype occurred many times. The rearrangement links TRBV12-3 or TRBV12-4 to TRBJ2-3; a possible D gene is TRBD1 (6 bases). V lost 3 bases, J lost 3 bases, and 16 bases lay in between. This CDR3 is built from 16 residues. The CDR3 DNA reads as TGTGCCAGCAGTTTTGATCGGGCAGGGGCAACAGATACGCAGTATTTT. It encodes CASSFDRAGATDTQYF.

DNA of the CDR3: TGCGCCAGCACCACGGGACTAGCAGTGTCAGATACGCAGTATTTT. This gives the protein CASTTGLAVSDTQYF. The chain carries TRBV5-1 and TRBJ2-3; 9 bases are a match to TRBD2. V lost 6 bases and J lost 4; bases outside the gene matches: 9. The CDR3 runs to 15 residues. The germline gives CDR1 SGHRS, CDR2 YFSETQ.

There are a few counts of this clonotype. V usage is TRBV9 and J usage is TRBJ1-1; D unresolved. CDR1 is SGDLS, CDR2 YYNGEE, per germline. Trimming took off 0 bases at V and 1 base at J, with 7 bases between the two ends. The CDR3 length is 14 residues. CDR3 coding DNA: TGTGCCAGCAGCGTAGCGGACTGGAACACTGAAGCTTTCTTT. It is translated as CASSVADWNTEAFF.

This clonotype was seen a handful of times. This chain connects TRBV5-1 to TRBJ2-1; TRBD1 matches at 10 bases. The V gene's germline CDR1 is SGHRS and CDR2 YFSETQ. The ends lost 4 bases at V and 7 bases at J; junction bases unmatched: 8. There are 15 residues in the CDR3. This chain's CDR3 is CASSRGTGEWNEQFF. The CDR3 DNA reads TGCGCCAGCAGCAGAGGGACAGGGGAATGGAATGAGCAGTTCTTC. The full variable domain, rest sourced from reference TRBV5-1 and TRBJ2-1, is KAGVTQTPRYLIKTRGQQVTLSCSPISGHRSVSWYQQTPGQGLQFLFEYFSETQRNKGNFPGRFSGRQFSNSRSEMNVSTLELGDSALYLCASSRGTGEWNEQFFGPGTRLTVL.

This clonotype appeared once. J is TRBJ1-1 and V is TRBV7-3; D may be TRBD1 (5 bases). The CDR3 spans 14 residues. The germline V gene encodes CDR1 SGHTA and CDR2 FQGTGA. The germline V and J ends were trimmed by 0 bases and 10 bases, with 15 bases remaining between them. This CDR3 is CASSLTPTDQAAFF. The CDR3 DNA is TGTGCCAGCAGCTTAACTCCGACAGATCAGGCAGCTTTCTTT.

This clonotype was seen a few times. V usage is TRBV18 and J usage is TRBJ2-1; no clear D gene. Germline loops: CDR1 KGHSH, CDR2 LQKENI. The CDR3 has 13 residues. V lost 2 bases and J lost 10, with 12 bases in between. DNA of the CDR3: TGTGCCAGCTCACCATCCGGAAGAGGCGAGCAGTTCTTC. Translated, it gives CASSPSGRGEQFF.

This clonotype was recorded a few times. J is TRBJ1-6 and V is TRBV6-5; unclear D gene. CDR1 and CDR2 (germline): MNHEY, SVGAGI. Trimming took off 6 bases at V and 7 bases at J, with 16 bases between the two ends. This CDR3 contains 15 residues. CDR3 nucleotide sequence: TGTGCCAGCAGCCGAGGAGGCACCTCGAATTCACCCCTCCACTTT. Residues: CASSRGGTSNSPLHF.

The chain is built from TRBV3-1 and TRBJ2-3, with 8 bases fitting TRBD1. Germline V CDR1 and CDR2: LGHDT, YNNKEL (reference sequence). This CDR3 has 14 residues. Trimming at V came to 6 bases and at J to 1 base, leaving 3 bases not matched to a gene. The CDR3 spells CASRGQGRTDTQYF. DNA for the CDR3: TGTGCCAGCAGAGGACAGGGCCGCACAGATACGCAGTATTTT.

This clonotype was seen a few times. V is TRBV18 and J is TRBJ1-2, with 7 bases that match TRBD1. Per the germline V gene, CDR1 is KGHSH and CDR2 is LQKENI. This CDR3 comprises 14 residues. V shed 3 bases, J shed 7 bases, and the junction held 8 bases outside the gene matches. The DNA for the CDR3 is TGTGCCAGCTCACCGCGGACAGGAGCAGGTGGCTACACCTTC. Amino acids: CASSPRTGAGGYTF.

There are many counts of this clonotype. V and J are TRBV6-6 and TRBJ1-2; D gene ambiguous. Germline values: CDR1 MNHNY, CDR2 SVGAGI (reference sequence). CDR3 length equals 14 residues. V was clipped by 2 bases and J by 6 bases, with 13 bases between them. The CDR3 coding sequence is TGTGCCAGCAGTTACGTTCAGGCCCTAGATGGCTACACCTTC. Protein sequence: CASSYVQALDGYTF.

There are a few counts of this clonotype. This CDR3 is CASSPDRIHGYTF. The CDR3, as DNA: TGTGCCAGCTCACCAGACAGGATCCATGGCTACACCTTC. This chain joins TRBV18 and TRBJ1-2; D possibly corresponds to TRBD1 (6 bases). The CDR3 has 13 residues. The germline V gene encodes CDR1 KGHSH and CDR2 LQKENI. Deletions cut 2 bases from V and 6 bases from J, with 10 bases between.

CDR3 loop: CASSLVLAGAETQYF. CDR3 sequence (DNA): TGTGCCAGCAGCTTAGTTCTAGCGGGGGCGGAGACCCAGTACTTC. The chain has TRBV7-9 and TRBJ2-5, with 10 bases matching TRBD2. Germline assignment: CDR1 SEHNR and CDR2 FQNEAQ (reference sequence). The V gene end was trimmed by 1 base and the J gene end by 5 bases; junction bases not matched to a gene: 4. There are 15 residues in the CDR3.

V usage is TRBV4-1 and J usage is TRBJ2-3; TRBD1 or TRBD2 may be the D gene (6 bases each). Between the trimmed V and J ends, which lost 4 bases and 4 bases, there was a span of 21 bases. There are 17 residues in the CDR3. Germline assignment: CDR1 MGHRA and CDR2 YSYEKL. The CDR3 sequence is CASSRRGFGGLADTQYF. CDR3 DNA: TGCGCCAGCAGCCGAAGAGGATTCGGGGGCTTGGCAGATACGCAGTATTTT.

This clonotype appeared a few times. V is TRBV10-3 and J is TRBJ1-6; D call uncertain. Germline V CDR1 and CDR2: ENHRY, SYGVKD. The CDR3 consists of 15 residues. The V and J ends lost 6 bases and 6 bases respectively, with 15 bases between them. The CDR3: CAISDLDGPNSPLHF. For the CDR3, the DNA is TGTGCCATCAGCGACCTCGACGGGCCTAATTCACCCCTCCACTTT.

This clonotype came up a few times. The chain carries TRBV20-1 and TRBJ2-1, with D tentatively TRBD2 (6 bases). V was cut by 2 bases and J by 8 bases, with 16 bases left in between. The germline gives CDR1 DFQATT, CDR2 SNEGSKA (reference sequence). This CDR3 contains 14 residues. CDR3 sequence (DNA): TGCAGTGCTAGATCCGGGAGTGGGGTCGATGAGCAGTTCTTC. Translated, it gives CSARSGSGVDEQFF.

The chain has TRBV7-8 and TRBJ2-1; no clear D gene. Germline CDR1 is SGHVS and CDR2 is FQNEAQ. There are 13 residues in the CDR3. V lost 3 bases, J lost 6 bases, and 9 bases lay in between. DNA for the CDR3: TGTGCCAGCAGCTTCGACTCGTTCAATGAGCAGTTCTTC. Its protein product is CASSFDSFNEQFF.

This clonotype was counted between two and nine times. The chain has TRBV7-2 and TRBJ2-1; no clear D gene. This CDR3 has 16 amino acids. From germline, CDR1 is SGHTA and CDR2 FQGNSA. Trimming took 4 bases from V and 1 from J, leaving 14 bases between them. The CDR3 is CASSSSPGGSYNEQFF. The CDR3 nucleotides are TGTGCCAGCAGCTCCTCACCCGGCGGATCCTACAATGAGCAGTTCTTC.

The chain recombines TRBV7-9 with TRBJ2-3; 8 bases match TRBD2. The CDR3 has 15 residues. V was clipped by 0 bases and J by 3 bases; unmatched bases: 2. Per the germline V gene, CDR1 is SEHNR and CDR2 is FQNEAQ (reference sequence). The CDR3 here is CASSLAQRGTDTQYF. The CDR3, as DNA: TGTGCCAGCAGCTTAGCCCAGCGGGGGACAGATACGCAGTATTTT.

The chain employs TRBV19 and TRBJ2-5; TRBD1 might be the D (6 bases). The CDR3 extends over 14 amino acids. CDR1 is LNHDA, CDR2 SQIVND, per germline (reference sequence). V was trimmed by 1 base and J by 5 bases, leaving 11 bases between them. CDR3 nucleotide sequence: TGTGCCAGTAGTATAGTTACAGGGCGGGAGACCCAGTACTTC. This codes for CASSIVTGRETQYF.

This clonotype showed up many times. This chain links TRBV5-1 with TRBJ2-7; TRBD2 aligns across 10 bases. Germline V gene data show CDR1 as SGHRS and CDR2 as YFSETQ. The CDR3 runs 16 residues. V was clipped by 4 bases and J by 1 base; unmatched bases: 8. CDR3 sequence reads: CASSPSGGPGSYEQYF. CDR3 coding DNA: TGCGCCAGCAGCCCTAGCGGGGGCCCCGGGTCCTACGAGCAGTACTTC.